This entry lists 25 T cell receptor beta chains sequenced from one sample in a study of T cell clonality in common variable immunodeficiency. Clones were sequenced by immunoSEQ multiplex PCR, and TCRdb holds only the in-frame ones, with some missing. This sample has around 81,000 clones, each found more than once. The specimen was peripheral blood mononuclear cells. These receptors were collected from a person between 18 and 75 years old in good health.

This clone was found a few times. The read ends 3 residues early relative to the CDR3; the germline J gene fills the gap. The genes are TRBV5-3 and TRBJ2-1; 8 nucleotides match TRBD2. TRBV5-3 is an ORF, with its function uncertain. Unmatched junction bases numbered 11, after V lost 4 bases and J lost 5 bases. This CDR3 is 16 amino acids long. The DNA read from the CDR3 is TGTGCCAGAAGCCCTGCTGGACTAGCTATAGACAATGAG. Encoded protein: CARSPAGLAIDNE. From start to end, the CDR3 is CARSPAGLAIDNEQFF.

There are many counts of this clone. The CDR3 end falls 3 residues outside the read, so it is completed with the germline J gene. This sequence joins TRBV30 and TRBJ2-1; D is perhaps TRBD2 (5 bases). Deletions cut 3 bases from V and 9 bases from J, with 9 bases between. The CDR3 has 11 amino acids. CDR1 is GTSNPN and CDR2 is SVGIG in the germline V gene (reference sequence). The DNA read from the CDR3 is TGTGCCTGGAGCGCAGGAGGTGAG. This translates into CAWSAGGE. The whole CDR3 sequence is CAWSAGGEQFF.

This clone came up many times. The CDR3 end lies 3 residues beyond the end of the read and is filled in from the germline J gene. The chain has TRBV29-1 and TRBJ2-3, with D possibly matching TRBD2 (6 bases). The V gene's germline CDR1 is SQVTM and CDR2 ANQGSEA. This CDR3 contains 13 residues. Trimming took 4 bases from V and 0 from J, leaving 8 bases between them. This CDR3 reads CSVVRGSTDTQYF. Incomplete CDR3 DNA: TGCAGCGTTGTGCGGGGTAGCACAGATACG.

This clone was detected ten times or more. The missing CDR3 end, 3 residues past where the read stops, is filled in from the germline J gene. J is TRBJ1-4 and V is TRBV30; TRBD1 aligns across 9 bases. Germline V gene lookup returns CDR1 GTSNPN and CDR2 SVGIG (reference sequence). This CDR3 has 14 residues. With V trimmed by 6 bases and J by 10 bases, 12 bases remained unmatched. The CDR3 is CACYAGTGLGKLFF. The CDR3 bases that were read are TGTGCCTGCTACGCCGGGACAGGGTTAGGAAAA.

Comments on this clone: With the read ending 3 residues before the CDR3 end, the germline J gene is used to fill in that end. This chain links TRBV5-8 with TRBJ1-2, with D perhaps TRBD1 (5 bases). V lost 2 bases and J lost 7, with 12 bases in between. The CDR3 spans 13 residues. CDR1 is SGHTS, CDR2 YDEGEE, per germline. The CDR3 region is CASSFRGAGGYTF. The covered CDR3 bases are TGTGCCAGCAGCTTTCGTGGGGCCGGTGGC.

In this sample, this clone turned up many times. The CDR3 end lies 3 residues beyond the end of the read and is filled in from the germline J gene. This chain connects TRBV20-1 to TRBJ2-7; 14 positions match TRBD2. Germline CDR1 reads DFQATT; CDR2 reads SNEGSKA (reference sequence). This CDR3 contains 15 residues. J was trimmed by 5 bases and V by 6 bases; bases with no gene match: 9. Here the CDR3 reads CSAMGLAGAGNEQYF. CDR3 DNA (partial): TGCAGTGCCATGGGACTAGCGGGAGCAGGAAACGAG.

This clone was observed at least ten times. Read coverage stops 3 residues before the CDR3 terminus; the germline J gene supplies the remainder. The chain is built from TRBV7-6 and TRBJ2-2, with no clear D. This CDR3 spans 12 amino acids. V lost 7 bases, J lost 3 bases, and 6 bases lay in between. Germline assignment: CDR1 SGHVS and CDR2 FNYEAQ. This CDR3 reads CASKSYTGELFF. CDR3 DNA (partial): TGTGCCAGCAAATCCTACACCGGGGAG.

This clone was detected ten times or more. Coverage ceases 3 residues before the CDR3 finishes, and the germline J gene fills in the end. The chain is built from TRBV13 and TRBJ2-3, with TRBD2 identical over 15 bases. Germline V CDR1 and CDR2: PRHDT, FYEKMQ (reference sequence). This CDR3 comprises 17 residues. Germline trimming cut 5 bases from V and 5 bases from J; bases unmatched to any gene: 8. The sequenced CDR3 bases are TGTGCCAGCAGCCCGAGGGGACTAGCGGGAGGCGGAGATACG. Translating gives CASSPRGLAGGGDT. The CDR3 in its entirety is CASSPRGLAGGGDTQYF.

This clone has ten or more counts. From the germline J gene comes the end of the CDR3, since the read stops 3 residues before it. V gene TRBV5-1 combines with J gene TRBJ1-2, with a tentative D call TRBD1 (6 bases). The CDR3 is 16 residues long. V was cut by 3 bases and J by 5 bases, with 20 bases left in between. Germline loops: CDR1 SGHRS, CDR2 YFSETQ. The CDR3 spells CASSSASSQGPYGYTF. CDR3 DNA, as far as it was read: TGCGCCAGCAGCTCGGCCTCCTCACAGGGCCCTTATGGC.

In its sample, this clone was seen many times. Coverage ceases 3 residues before the CDR3 finishes, and the germline J gene fills in the end. J is TRBJ1-4 and V is TRBV11-2; 7 bases are shared with TRBD1. The germline V gene encodes CDR1 SGHAT and CDR2 FQNNGV. J was trimmed by 7 bases and V by 2 bases; bases with no gene match: 7. This CDR3 has 15 residues. The covered CDR3 bases are TGTGCCAGCAGCTTACATGACAGGGCCAGTGAAAAA. Amino acid sequence: CASSLHDRASEK. The whole CDR3 protein is CASSLHDRASEKLFF.

This clone was counted ten times or more. The read ends 3 residues shy of where the CDR3 ends; the end is completed using the germline J gene. The V call is TRBV12-3 or TRBV12-4, the J call TRBJ2-7; D perhaps matches TRBD2 (5 bases). The CDR3 consists of 14 residues. V dropped 5 bases and J dropped 1 base, with 12 bases sitting between them. This CDR3 reads CASSQGGASYEQYF. CDR3 bases read: TGTGCCAGCAGTCAAGGAGGAGCGTCCTACGAG.

This clone was detected many times. The read gets to within 3 residues of the CDR3 end, and the germline J gene fills in the rest. The chain combines TRBV30 with TRBJ2-5, with D tentatively TRBD2 (6 bases). V shed 3 bases and J shed 2 bases, with 13 bases lying between them. The germline gives CDR1 GTSNPN, CDR2 SVGIG (reference sequence). This CDR3 has 14 residues. CDR3: CAWRKGLSQETQYF. The covered CDR3 bases are TGTGCCTGGAGAAAGGGACTGTCACAAGAGACC.

This clone came up many times. The sequenced fragment ends 3 residues before the CDR3 boundary, so the rest is inferred from the germline J gene. The chain uses TRBV7-3 and TRBJ2-5; 7 nucleotides line up with TRBD1. From germline, CDR1 is SGHTA and CDR2 FQGTGA. This CDR3 comprises 14 residues. The V segment lost 5 bases and the J segment 1 base; nucleotides outside the gene matches: 4. The chain's CDR3 is CASSPTGPQETQYF. The CDR3 bases that were read are TGTGCCAGCAGCCCGACAGGGCCCCAAGAGACC.

The table lists this clone with many counts. Coverage ceases 3 residues before the CDR3 finishes, and the germline J gene fills in the end. The V gene is TRBV12-5, the J gene TRBJ2-7; weak D call: TRBD2 (6 bases). This CDR3 spans 13 amino acids. Germline V gene data show CDR1 as LGHNT and CDR2 as FRNRAP. V was trimmed by 5 bases and J by 3 bases, leaving 11 bases between them. The CDR3 is CASGPPGGYEQYF. CDR3 DNA, as far as it was read: TGTGCTAGTGGTCCGCCCGGGGGCTACGAG.

In its sample, this clone was seen many times. The read finishes 3 residues shy of the CDR3 end, and the germline J gene is used to complete it. The chain carries TRBV12-3 or TRBV12-4 and TRBJ2-2, with TRBD1 identical over 9 bases. This CDR3 is 14 amino acids long. Trimming removed 3 bases from V and 8 bases from J; junction bases left unmatched: 4. CDR3 protein: CASSLGQGRGELFF. The DNA read from the CDR3 is TGTGCCAGCAGTTTGGGACAGGGACGAGGGGAG.

This clone was observed at least ten times. Coverage ceases 3 residues before the CDR3 finishes, and the germline J gene fills in the end. The chain uses TRBV2 and TRBJ2-2, with D maybe TRBD1 (6 bases). Per the germline V gene, CDR1 is SNHLY and CDR2 is FYNNEI. The CDR3 covers 14 residues. V was trimmed by 7 bases and J by 3 bases, leaving 12 bases between them. The CDR3: CASKAGVYTGELFF. The covered CDR3 bases are TGTGCCAGCAAGGCAGGGGTTTACACCGGGGAG.

In its sample, this clone was seen many times. Sequencing ends 3 residues short of the CDR3 end; the germline J gene provides the rest. The V call is TRBV24-1, the J call TRBJ1-5; TRBD1 might be the D (6 bases). Trimming took off 3 bases at V and 4 bases at J, with 12 bases between the two ends. Per germline, CDR1 KGHDR and CDR2 SFDVKD. This CDR3 has 15 residues. CDR3 DNA, as far as it was read: TGTGCCACCAGTGATCGGACAGATTGGAATCAGCCC. Its protein is CATSDRTDWNQP. The entire CDR3 protein is CATSDRTDWNQPQHF.

Comments on this clone: Read sequence stops 3 residues before the CDR3 end, and the germline J gene provides the missing end. The V and J genes are TRBV18 and TRBJ2-7, with unresolved D. Germline V gene lookup returns CDR1 KGHSH and CDR2 LQKENI. The CDR3 is made up of 13 amino acids. The V end lost 3 bases, the J end lost 0 bases, and 6 bases lay between the germline ends. CDR3 bases read: TGTGCCAGCTCACCCCTCTCCTCCTACGAG. Encoded protein: CASSPLSSYE. From start to end, the CDR3 is CASSPLSSYEQYF.

This clone was observed many times. CDR3 sequence reads: CAWRGGEDQPQHF. The CDR3 bases that were read are TGTGCCTGGAGGGGGGGGGAAGATCAGCCC. J is TRBJ1-5 and V is TRBV30, with D maybe TRBD1 (5 bases). The read halts 3 residues ahead of the CDR3 end, with the missing end drawn from the germline J gene. Looked up from germline, CDR1 is GTSNPN and CDR2 is SVGIG (reference sequence). The CDR3 is 13 residues long. Between the trimmed V and J ends, which lost 3 bases and 5 bases, there was a span of 11 bases. Full variable domain (missing parts from reference TRBV30 and TRBJ1-5): SQTIHQWPATLVQPVGSPLSLECTVEGTSNPNLYWYRQAAGRGLQLLFYSVGIGQISSEVPQNLSASRPQDRQFILSSKKLLLSDSGFYLCAWRGGEDQPQHFGDGTRLSIL.

This clone occurred many times. The CDR3 end lies 3 residues beyond the end of the read and is filled in from the germline J gene. The chain has TRBV7-9 and TRBJ1-1; the D is unclear. The V gene lost 1 base and the J gene lost 6 bases, with 9 bases spanning the gap. There are 13 residues in the CDR3. Per the germline V gene, CDR1 is SEHNR and CDR2 is FQNEAQ (reference sequence). CDR3 region: CASSLVRVPEAFF. CDR3 bases read: TGTGCCAGCAGCTTAGTTAGGGTGCCTGAA.

This clone was seen many times. The read halts 3 residues ahead of the CDR3 end, with the missing end drawn from the germline J gene. J is TRBJ2-7 and V is TRBV12-3 or TRBV12-4; 9 bases fit TRBD1. Trimming took 4 bases from V and 6 from J; bases not matched to a gene: 7. CDR3 length: 14 residues. This CDR3 is CASSSQGQGFEQYF. The CDR3 DNA, read in part, is TGTGCCAGCAGTTCCCAGGGACAGGGCTTCGAG.

Concerning this clone itself: The read ends 3 residues early relative to the CDR3; the germline J gene fills the gap. The chain links TRBV11-3 to TRBJ2-3, with D maybe TRBD1 (5 bases). The CDR3 runs 15 residues. The germline V gene encodes CDR1 SGHNT and CDR2 YENEEA. The germline V and J ends were trimmed by 2 bases and 4 bases, with 13 bases remaining between them. Partial CDR3 DNA: TGTGCCAGCAGCTTAAGAAGGCAGGGCTCAGATACG. This gives the protein CASSLRRQGSDT. The CDR3 in its entirety is CASSLRRQGSDTQYF.

This clone was recorded many times. The CDR3 end falls 3 residues outside the read, so it is completed with the germline J gene. V gene TRBV7-3 combines with J gene TRBJ2-3; D remains ambiguous. The CDR3 contains 15 residues. Germline V lookup: CDR1 SGHTA, CDR2 FQGTGA. V was pared by 2 bases and J by 3 bases, with 12 bases between. The CDR3 DNA, read in part, is TGTGCCAGCAGCTTAGAATCGGGTGCTACAGATACG. This sequence encodes CASSLESGATDT. The entire CDR3 is CASSLESGATDTQYF.

This clone appeared many times. The CDR3 goes on 3 residues after the read ends, and that part is filled in from the germline J gene. The J gene is TRBJ2-5, the V gene TRBV5-4, with D uncertain. Germline V gene data show CDR1 as SGHNT and CDR2 as YYREEE (reference sequence). The CDR3 is made up of 14 amino acids. Deletions cut 3 bases from V and 0 bases from J, with 9 bases between. The CDR3 DNA, read in part, is TGTGCCAGCAGCTCGCCTACGGACCAAGAGACC. Translated: CASSSPTDQET. The complete CDR3 protein is CASSSPTDQETQYF.

This clone was counted ten times or more. With the read ending 3 residues before the CDR3 end, the germline J gene is used to fill in that end. This rearrangement joins TRBV5-1 to TRBJ2-1; 8 bases agree with TRBD2. The CDR3 is 15 residues long. The trim removed 0 bases at V and 3 bases at J, leaving 2 bases unmatched. In germline, CDR1 is SGHRS, CDR2 YFSETQ. The part of the CDR3 DNA that was read is TGCGCCAGCAGCTTGGTTGCGGGAGGCTACAATGAG. Translation gives CASSLVAGGYNE. In full, the CDR3 reads CASSLVAGGYNEQFF.